This T cell receptor beta chain was found in a study of CD8 T cells in Susac syndrome. Study observations and caveats: The study recognized that its TCR sequencing and HLA analysis covered a relatively small number of individuals.

This clonotype occurred once. Antigen unknown. Reverse transcription of 0.5 to 1 ug RNA was performed with random hexamers. Amplification of TCR beta CDR3 used immunoSEQ multiplex PCR across 54 Vbeta and 13 Jbeta. TCRdb processed the immunoSEQ multiplex PCR reads anew with MiXCR; each CDR3 protein has one entry. The sample lists almost 450,000 distinct CDR3 sequences, around 83% occurring once. The CDR3 loop spans 15 amino acids. Germline V gives CDR1 LNHDA, CDR2 SQIVND (reference sequence). V lost 6 bases and J lost 6, with 20 bases in between. The material sequenced was CD8+ T cells from PBMCs. This TCR came from a human donor with multiple sclerosis. The J gene is TRBJ2-5, the V gene TRBV19; weak D call: TRBD1 (6 bases). In DNA form, the CDR3 reads TGTGCCAGTAGCACCCTTTCGGACAGTGAGCAGACCCAGTACTTC. It codes for CASSTLSDSEQTQYF.